The 9 T cell receptor beta chains presented below share a single source sample, sequenced in a study of regulatory and conventional T cells in RAG deficiency (dated by TCRdb to about 2017). Conventional CD4+ T cells were purified from blood as CD25-low CD127-high cells before genomic DNA extraction. The library was prepared using the immunoSEQ multiplex PCR assay. TCRdb re-hosts the immuneACCESS table, in-frame sequences only. Its copies lack some clones; in the studies checked, an unresolved V gene accounts for under half of them, and the cause for the rest is not known. For this sample the table gives around 30,000 clones, of which 90% to 95% were detected only once. The biggest ten clones account for under 0.2% of the sample. In addition, the sample was reused for a study of regulatory T cells. As that second paper reports: For the multiplex PCR, 52 forward TRBV primers and 13 reverse TRBJ primers were used, and amplification bias was corrected with both assay-based and computational methods.

The sequenced sample was CD25- CD4+ T cells sorted from blood. The receptors shown here come from a human donor in good health.

This clone was observed a few times. The chain couples TRBV7-9 to TRBJ1-2; possible D gene TRBD1, 5 bases. CDR3 size: 15 residues. Germline V gives CDR1 SEHNR, CDR2 FQNEAQ (reference sequence). V lost 5 bases and J 2 bases, leaving 15 bases between the germline ends. CDR3 sequence (DNA): TGTGCCAGCAGCCCCCAACTGGGGGGAAACTATGGCTACACCTTC. Encoded protein: CASSPQLGGNYGYTF.

V usage is TRBV7-2 and J usage is TRBJ2-5; 7 positions agree with TRBD1. V was pared by 5 bases and J by 1 base, with 4 bases of the junction left unmatched. The CDR3 contains 14 residues. Germline V gene data show CDR1 as SGHTA and CDR2 as FQGNSA. CDR3 sequence reads: CASSARQGQETQYF. The CDR3 DNA reads TGTGCCAGCAGCGCTCGACAGGGCCAAGAGACCCAGTACTTC.

The V and J genes are TRBV28 and TRBJ1-5; 8 bases fit TRBD1. The germline V gene encodes CDR1 MDHEN and CDR2 SYDVKM. The CDR3 sequence is 14 residues long. The V segment lost 7 bases and the J segment 6 bases; nucleotides outside the gene matches: 8. CDR3 region: CASTIGQGGQPQHF. CDR3 DNA: TGTGCCAGCACCATCGGACAGGGAGGTCAGCCCCAGCATTTT.

This sequence joins TRBV5-4 and TRBJ1-1; D might be TRBD1 (6 bases). Trimming stripped 3 bases from V and 3 bases from J, with 18 bases between. CDR3 size: 16 residues. Germline-derived CDR1 and CDR2 are SGHNT and YYREEE (reference sequence). The CDR3 nucleotides are TGTGCCAGCAGCTCGGTGCGGGCCAGGGGATACACTGAAGCTTTCTTT. Its translation is CASSSVRARGYTEAFF.

This clone was picked up one time. This chain uses TRBV19 with TRBJ1-4, with 9 bases lining up with TRBD1. V dropped 8 bases and J dropped 2; count of bases not matched to a gene: 6. Per the germline V gene, CDR1 is LNHDA and CDR2 is SQIVND (reference sequence). CDR3 size: 15 residues. The chain's CDR3 is CASLRTGETNEKLFF. Here the CDR3 DNA reads TGTGCCAGTCTGAGGACAGGGGAGACTAATGAAAAACTGTTTTTT.

This rearrangement joins TRBV15 to TRBJ2-7; D is possibly TRBD2 (6 bases). Trimming stripped 5 bases from V and 6 bases from J, with 17 bases between. The CDR3 loop spans 14 amino acids. The germline V gene encodes CDR1 LNHNV and CDR2 YYDKDF (reference sequence). The CDR3 sequence: CATSRQTGVGEQYF. The CDR3 DNA reads TGTGCCACCAGCCGCCAGACGGGGGTGGGCGAGCAGTACTTC.

The chain links TRBV2 to TRBJ1-1; D gene ambiguous. Trimming cost V 4 bases and J 0 bases, with 3 bases left between them. CDR1 is SNHLY, CDR2 FYNNEI, per germline. This CDR3 has 12 amino acids. The CDR3 bases are TGTGCCAGCAGTGTCATGAACACTGAAGCTTTCTTT. Translated: CASSVMNTEAFF.

The CDR3 protein is CASSFSAGGGAFF. In DNA form, the CDR3 reads TGTGCCAGCAGTTTCAGTGCCGGGGGAGGAGCTTTCTTT. The rearrangement uses TRBV6-6 and TRBJ1-1, with D maybe TRBD1 (5 bases). Trimming removed 4 bases from V and 10 bases from J, with 16 bases in between. Germline loops: CDR1 MNHNY, CDR2 SVGAGI (reference sequence). The CDR3 spans 13 residues.

The rearrangement joins TRBV28 to TRBJ1-1; 8 bases align to TRBD1. The CDR3 sequence is 13 residues long. CDR1 is MDHEN and CDR2 is SYDVKM in the germline V gene. J was trimmed by 11 bases and V by 6 bases; bases with no gene match: 11. Here the CDR3 DNA reads TGTGCCAGCAGCCCTGCAGACAGGGGTGGCGCTTTCTTT. Translation gives CASSPADRGGAFF.